The sequence of this TCR beta chain was determined in a study of blood T cell repertoires in COVID-19. Study background: The United States, Italy and Spain were the sources of the acute and convalescent COVID-19 samples. Nucleic acid was either cDNA or gDNA, and it came from T cells, B-cell-depleted T cells, or PBMCs.

This CDR3 is 15 amino acids long. The protocol was immunoSEQ multiplex PCR, while the TCRdb copy is restricted to in-frame clones and leaves out a portion. In the table there are approximately 130,000 clones, 70% to 90% of which are singletons. This sequence originates from a human donor in a cohort sampled during active COVID-19. This sequence joins TRBV21-1 and TRBJ2-7; the D call TRBD1 from the table was never checked on the DNA. TRBV21-1 is noted as a pseudogene. Sequencing was carried out using peripheral blood. For the CDR3, the DNA is TGTGCCAGCATCCCACAGGGGTTTGGTGCCTACGAGCAGTACTTC. Translated, it gives CASIPQGFGAYEQYF.